This TCR beta chain stems from a study of T cell responses to AZD1222 COVID-19 vaccine. General observations from the study: Baseline antibody screening turned up just a handful of seropositive AZD1222 recipients.

Data came from immunoSEQ multiplex PCR; TCRdb stores just in-frame clones and leaves some out. The sample lists 95,000 to 100,000 clones, 75% to 95% occurring once. V was trimmed by 0 bases and J by 0 bases, leaving 6 bases between them. CDR3 length: 14 residues. Germline values: CDR1 SGHRS, CDR2 YFSETQ. Concerning this clone: No antigen is known for it.

The specimen comprised peripheral blood, sampled on day 0 of AZD1222 vaccination. The TCR sequence derives from an adult in good health. This chain joins TRBV5-1 and TRBJ1-1; D gene uncertain. This chain's CDR3 is CASSLGSMNTEAFF. The DNA of the CDR3 is TGCGCCAGCAGCTTGGGCTCCATGAACACTGAAGCTTTCTTT.